What follows describes a single T cell receptor beta chain. Its cognate antigen is unknown. These data originate in a study of T cell responses to AZD1222 COVID-19 vaccine. The CDR3 covers 18 residues. V was pared by 2 bases and J by 2 bases, with 11 bases of the junction left unmatched. Germline V gene lookup returns CDR1 KGHDR and CDR2 SFDVKD. General study points: An increase in Spike-specific TCR breadth and depth was observed after two AZD1222 doses.

The data were produced by immunoSEQ multiplex PCR, yet TCRdb's version contains in-frame clones alone and is incomplete. Among approximately 160,000 clones, less than 95% were seen once, and the ten largest hold under 5%. This receptor was taken from an adult in good health. V gene TRBV24-1 combines with J gene TRBJ1-2, with 9 bases lining up with TRBD1. The source material was peripheral blood, sampled on day 0 of AZD1222 vaccination. CDR3 in DNA: TGTGCCACCAGTGATTCTGAACCTACAGGGGGCCTAAACTATGGCTACACCTTC. This codes for CATSDSEPTGGLNYGYTF.